This T cell receptor (beta chain) was retrieved from a study of regulatory T cells in long-lasting Graves disease. General study findings and limits: Sharing of public clonotypes was greater in persistent patients (under 3,000) than in new patients (about 970).

Assembly of TCR beta libraries relied on iRepertoire HTBI primers together with Arm-PCR of CDR3 regions. In the original processing: From all samples, identification returned 14 TRBJ and under 75 TRBV segments. TCRdb reprocessed the multiplex PCR reads via MiXCR and lists one record per CDR3 protein. Clone size and V and J calls follow TCRdb, not the original study. The data show 310,000 or so distinct CDR3 sequences, less than 20% seen once. The V and J ends lost 7 bases and 1 base respectively, with 7 bases between them. This CDR3 comprises 12 residues. Germline V gene sequence: CDR1 MDHEN, CDR2 SYDVKM. The sample holds a few counts of this clonotype. Its specificity is not known. Time point noted: persistent/refractory GD, antithyroid drugs over 5 years with positive TRAb. PBMCs were the source of the RNA used for TCR sequencing.

Sequenced here: peripheral blood mononuclear cells (PBMCs), sampled when the disease was refractory, from a patient treated with antithyroid drugs. The V and J genes are TRBV28 and TRBJ1-1, with D unresolved. This TCR derives from a female donor with Graves disease. The CDR3 here is CASNRQNTEAFF. CDR3 bases: TGTGCCAGCAACAGACAGAACACTGAAGCTTTCTTT.